These 18 T cell receptor beta chains came from one sample sequenced in a study of radiation and T cells in renal cell carcinoma. Data came from immunoSEQ multiplex PCR; TCRdb stores just in-frame clones and leaves some out. Of about 86,000 clones in the sample, about 85% were seen once. As for time point: blood 4 weeks post-SBRT, at nephrectomy. Treatment reported: 15 Gy SBRT to primary tumor, nephrectomy 4 weeks later. The material sequenced was blood, taken from a patient whose treatment included radiotherapy and nephrectomy. These TCRs come from a man in his fifties with renal cell carcinoma.

The chain combines TRBV5-1 with TRBJ2-5; 7 nucleotides agree with TRBD2. This CDR3 is 15 amino acids long. J gave up 2 bases and V 0 bases, and 4 bases lay outside the gene matches. The germline gives CDR1 SGHRS, CDR2 YFSETQ. CDR3 protein: CASSLVLGGQETQYF. For the CDR3, the DNA is TGCGCCAGCAGCTTGGTATTGGGGGGGCAAGAGACCCAGTACTTC. The full variable domain, its missing parts supplied by reference TRBV5-1 and TRBJ2-5, is KAGVTQTPRYLIKTRGQQVTLSCSPISGHRSVSWYQQTPGQGLQFLFEYFSETQRNKGNFPGRFSGRQFSNSRSEMNVSTLELGDSALYLCASSLVLGGQETQYFGPGTRLLVL.

This CDR3 reads CASSRGQIPNYGYTF. The DNA of the CDR3 is TGTGCCAGCTCACGGGGACAGATACCCAACTATGGCTACACCTTC. The chain has TRBV18 and TRBJ1-2, with 7 bases matching TRBD1. Germline trimming cut 4 bases from V and 2 bases from J; bases unmatched to any gene: 7. Germline CDR1 and CDR2: KGHSH and LQKENI. The CDR3 length is 15 residues.

Worth noting for this clone: Additional DNA sequences in this sample encode the identical CDR3. The chain uses TRBV18 and TRBJ2-5; D is possibly TRBD1 (6 bases). CDR1 is KGHSH and CDR2 is LQKENI in the germline V gene. Trimming shortened V by 3 bases and J by 5 bases, and 7 bases separated the two germline ends. CDR3 length: 12 amino acids. Here the CDR3 reads CASSPRGETQYF. As DNA, the CDR3 is TGTGCCAGCTCACCGAGGGGGGAGACCCAGTACTTC.

Only a few counts were recorded for this clone. The chain couples TRBV5-3 to TRBJ2-7, with TRBD2 matching over 8 bases. TRBV5-3 counts as an open reading frame of uncertain function. The CDR3 totals 14 residues. Losses at the gene ends were 10 bases for V and 2 bases for J; bases not matched to a gene: 11. The CDR3, as DNA: TGTGCCTCCTCCTGCCCCGGGAGGGCCTACGAGCAGTACTTC. Encoded protein: CASSCPGRAYEQYF.

This clone was picked up a small number of times. The chain recombines TRBV9 with TRBJ2-7; D call uncertain. CDR1 is SGDLS and CDR2 is YYNGEE in the germline V gene. The CDR3 contains 15 residues. V was trimmed by 2 bases and J by 2 bases, leaving 14 bases between them. As DNA, the CDR3 is TGTGCCAGCAGCGTTGTCCCAGAACAGCCCTACGAGCAGTACTTC. It is translated as CASSVVPEQPYEQYF. The full variable domain, its missing parts supplied by reference TRBV9 and TRBJ2-7, is DSGVTQTPKHLITATGQRVTLRCSPRSGDLSVYWYQQSLDQGLQFLIQYYNGEERAKGNILERFSAQQFPDLHSELNLSSLELGDSALYFCASSVVPEQPYEQYFGPGTRLTVT.

CDR3 nucleotide sequence: TGTGCCAGCAGACCGGGACTAGCGGGCTACAATGAGCAGTTCTTC. Its protein product is CASRPGLAGYNEQFF. The chain joins TRBV2 to TRBJ2-1; 12 bases are shared with TRBD2. J lost 3 bases, V lost 6 bases, and 3 bases had no gene match. The CDR3 has 15 residues. CDR1 is SNHLY, CDR2 FYNNEI, per germline.

This chain uses TRBV6-5 with TRBJ1-2; 7 bases are a match to TRBD1. The V and J ends lost 7 bases and 7 bases, in that order; junction bases with no gene match: 9. The CDR3 extends over 13 amino acids. Germline values: CDR1 MNHEY, CDR2 SVGAGI. The CDR3 DNA follows: TGTGCCAGCACCAATACCCGACAGGGTGGCTACACCTTC. This translates into CASTNTRQGGYTF.

The rearrangement joins TRBV6-1 to TRBJ1-1; 7 positions agree with TRBD1. The V gene's germline CDR1 is MNHNS and CDR2 SASEGT. The CDR3 has 16 residues. J was trimmed by 1 base and V by 4 bases; bases with no gene match: 9. CDR3 bases: TGTGCCAGCAGTGTTTTGTATGGGACAGCGAACACTGAAGCTTTCTTT. Its translation: CASSVLYGTANTEAFF.

The CDR3 nucleotides are TGTGCCAGCAGCCCGCCGGTAGGACGAAGGGGCTACACCTTC. It specifies CASSPPVGRRGYTF. The chain is built from TRBV5-4 and TRBJ1-2; no firm D call. This CDR3 has 14 amino acids. Germline-derived CDR1 and CDR2 are SGHNT and YYREEE (reference sequence). V shed 4 bases and J shed 8 bases, with 18 bases lying between them.

The gene calls are TRBV5-6 and TRBJ1-2; TRBD1 might be the D (5 bases). Trimming shortened V by 4 bases and J by 3 bases, and 13 bases separated the two germline ends. Germline-derived CDR1 and CDR2 are SGHDT and YYEEEE. The CDR3 runs 14 residues. In nucleotides, the CDR3 is TGTGCCAGCAGCCCAGGGCTCAAAGACTATGGCTACACCTTC. Protein sequence: CASSPGLKDYGYTF.

V is TRBV6-6 and J is TRBJ2-3, with D unresolved. The germline V gene has CDR1 MNHNY and CDR2 SVGAGI (reference sequence). CDR3 length: 16 residues. V lost 2 bases to trimming and J lost 1 base, with 13 bases between them. In DNA, the CDR3 is TGTGCCAGCAGTTACGATGCTAGGGTCGGCACAGATACGCAGTATTTT. Translating gives CASSYDARVGTDTQYF.

This clone was observed a single time. The rearrangement links TRBV4-1 to TRBJ1-2; a possible D gene is TRBD1 (5 bases). Trimming took off 5 bases at V and 8 bases at J, with 21 bases between the two ends. The CDR3 is 15 residues long. Germline lookup yields CDR1 MGHRA and CDR2 YSYEKL. CDR3 in amino acids: CASSVQQELGLGYTF. CDR3 sequence (DNA): TGCGCCAGCAGCGTTCAACAGGAATTGGGCTTAGGCTACACCTTC.

The rearrangement links TRBV11-2 to TRBJ2-1; no reliable D call. V lost 5 bases to trimming and J lost 9 bases, with 20 bases between them. The germline CDR1 and CDR2 sequences are SGHAT and FQNNGV. This CDR3 region has 15 residues. In DNA form, the CDR3 reads TGTGCCAGCAGCCTATCCCAGGACCCCGAGGCTGAGCAGTTCTTC. Protein product: CASSLSQDPEAEQFF. Combining the CDR3 with reference TRBV11-2 and TRBJ2-1 gives the whole variable domain EAGVAQSPRYKIIEKRQSVAFWCNPISGHATLYWYQQILGQGPKLLIQFQNNGVVDDSQLPKDRFSAERLKGVDSTLKIQPAKLEDSAVYLCASSLSQDPEAEQFFGPGTRLTVL.

V is TRBV4-3 and J is TRBJ2-7, with D possibly TRBD2 on 5 matching bases. CDR3 length equals 14 residues. V dropped 1 base and J dropped 3 bases, with 10 bases sitting between them. CDR1 and CDR2 (germline): LGHNA, YSLEER. The CDR3: CASSQGLLYYEQYF. The CDR3 DNA reads TGCGCCAGCAGCCAAGGACTACTTTACTACGAGCAGTACTTC.

The V call is TRBV5-1, the J call TRBJ2-1; D not resolved. Trimming removed 1 base from V and 7 bases from J, with 9 bases in between. CDR1 is SGHRS and CDR2 is YFSETQ in the germline V gene. The CDR3 is 13 residues long. CDR3 sequence: CASSLLEGNEQFF. The CDR3 DNA is TGCGCCAGCAGCTTGCTTGAAGGGAATGAGCAGTTCTTC. Full variable domain (missing parts from reference TRBV5-1 and TRBJ2-1): KAGVTQTPRYLIKTRGQQVTLSCSPISGHRSVSWYQQTPGQGLQFLFEYFSETQRNKGNFPGRFSGRQFSNSRSEMNVSTLELGDSALYLCASSLLEGNEQFFGPGTRLTVL.

This clone came up a few times. V and J are TRBV9 and TRBJ1-1; D gene uncertain. The V end was cut by 0 bases, the J end by 1 base, with 7 bases between. The CDR3 extends over 14 amino acids. CDR1 SGDLS and CDR2 YYNGEE come from the germline V gene. Written as DNA, the CDR3 is TGTGCCAGCAGCGTAGGGTTGCAGAACACTGAAGCTTTCTTT. Its protein is CASSVGLQNTEAFF.

There are a few counts of this clone. V and J are TRBV28 and TRBJ2-1, with 7 bases matching TRBD1. Germline V gene lookup returns CDR1 MDHEN and CDR2 SYDVKM. With V trimmed by 4 bases and J by 2 bases, 5 bases remained unmatched. CDR3 length equals 15 residues. The CDR3 coding sequence is TGTGCCAGCAGTTCTACAGGGGAGCCCTACAATGAGCAGTTCTTC. Its translation: CASSSTGEPYNEQFF.

This clone was seen a single time. The genes are TRBV6-5 and TRBJ1-1; unclear D gene. The CDR3 length is 14 residues. The germline V gene has CDR1 MNHEY and CDR2 SVGAGI. Trimming shortened V by 10 bases and J by 0 bases, and 15 bases separated the two germline ends. The CDR3: CATGRARMNTEAFF. The CDR3 DNA follows: TGTGCCACCGGGAGGGCGCGTATGAACACTGAAGCTTTCTTT.